This T cell receptor (beta chain) was captured by sequencing in a study of regulatory T cells in long-lasting Graves disease (dated by TCRdb to 2020 to 2022). Regarding the complete study: Antithyroid drugs had been taken for less than 3 months by newly diagnosed Graves' disease patients. A total of 33 samples were covered by TCR sequencing, comprising around 13 persistent and approximately 20 newly diagnosed Graves' disease patients. Persistent Graves' disease patients were compared with newly diagnosed Graves' disease patients by peripheral blood TCR sequencing and RNA sequencing. The study was conducted in China and was registered as a clinical trial. Points the paper makes about the study in general: Sequencing and analysis were limited to the TCR beta chain. Because the primary lesion, thyroid tissue, could not be accessed, the study looked at peripheral blood alone. More public clonotypes were shared among persistent patients (2,741) than among newly diagnosed patients (966). TRBV28, TRBJ1-2 and TRBJ2-5 were preferentially used in persistent disease, while TRBV20-1 and TRBJ2-1 were favored in newly diagnosed disease. Compared with newly diagnosed patients, patients with persistent Graves' disease had lower TCR Shannon entropy and fewer highly expanded clones, which suggests clonal expansion. As a limitation, the authors acknowledged that the small sample size may reduce accuracy.

In light of the paper, this sample's time point label describes: newly diagnosed GD, antithyroid drugs for less than 3 months. For both TCR sequencing and RNA sequencing, RNA was extracted from PBMCs in TRIzol. The diagnosis of Graves' disease followed American Thyroid Association guidelines. Patients were recruited from an endocrinology department in Xi'an, China. Each patient gave about 10 milliliters of peripheral blood, collected in an EDTA anticoagulant tube. Ficoll Paque Plus density gradient separation was used to isolate PBMCs, and no additional T cell sorting was done. An Agilent 2100 Bioanalyzer and agarose gel were used to check RNA quality, while a NanoDrop 2000 measured RNA concentration. The CDR1 and CDR2 encoded by the germline V gene are SGHAT and FQNNGV. From the cysteine through the phenylalanine, the CDR3 covers 15 amino acids. Only CDR3 DNA remains: 45 bases, in frame from the first base. Between the V and J ends, shortened by 4 bases and 3 bases respectively, the junction contains 16 bases.

Preparation of the library involved multiplex PCR. Sequencing took place on an Illumina HiSeq 4000. iRepertoire HTBI primers and Arm-PCR amplification of CDR3 regions were used to construct TCR beta libraries. Gel purification was performed on PCR products prior to sequencing. Per the source publication's procedure: Gene usage analysis of CDR3 amino acid clonotypes used the approximately 62 TRBV and 14 to 15 TRBJ segments found across samples. Filtered high-quality paired reads were merged into contigs using COPE and FqMerger. BLAST was used to align contigs to the IMGT TRBV, TRBD and TRBJ reference genes, and CDR3 was defined following IMGT. Any clonotype with a frequency above 0.1% was counted as a highly expanded clone. Shannon entropy served as the measure of repertoire diversity, while the Gini coefficient captured V-J evenness. Public clonotypes were defined as clonotypes shared by more than one individual. TCRdb reprocessing: public reads trimmed at Q25 with fastp, clones called with MiXCR, in-frame beta chains kept. A single entry per CDR3 protein holds the most common genes and DNA from its merged rows. The V and J calls come from TCRdb's annotation, not from the publication. Present in this sample are fewer than 550,000 distinct CDR3 sequences, roughly 17% of which were seen just once. Together, the top ten hold about 23% of the sample.

This clonotype was counted ten times or more. Which antigen it targets is not known. No base-level quality is on record; no much larger clone is a single base apart. This sample also belongs to another study, concerning T cells in Graves' hyperthyroidism and ophthalmopathy. The second study, in turn, reports: Stable Graves' hyperthyroidism was defined as the absence of progression to ophthalmopathy over 18 months of follow-up. Hyperthyroidism patients were newly diagnosed, with disease duration under 2 months, and aged 18 to 65 years. Exclusion was applied to patients with uncontrolled infections, other autoimmune diseases, pregnancy or lactation. Clinical symptoms, serum thyroxine and TRAb, thyroid ultrasound, and orbital computed tomography formed the basis for the diagnoses. The first round of RT-PCR for the TCR CDR3 was performed with the HTBI primer set and the Qiagen OneStep RT-PCR kit. Blood samples also contained most of the expanded thyroid clonotypes (frequency above 0.001), which suggests that blood repertoires may reflect thyroid immune responses. A model built on a 13 V-J signature distinguished ophthalmopathy from stable hyperthyroidism, reaching approximately 89% sensitivity and around 82% specificity in cross-validation and 80%/75% in testing. In validation, the model predicted progression to ophthalmopathy a median of about 6.8 months before onset, with about 64% sensitivity and nearly 75% specificity. To identify TCR V-J signatures that set the groups apart, the researchers used a discovery cohort of about a hundred patients, made up of approximately 43 with Graves' ophthalmopathy and some 60 with stable Graves' hyperthyroidism. Prospective prediction of ophthalmopathy was tested in an independent validation cohort consisting of some 19 hyperthyroidism patients and approximately 16 patients who later progressed to ophthalmopathy. For training and testing, the 80 to 100 patients in the discovery cohort were randomly divided in a 7:3 ratio. The study also compared thyroid tissue and blood T-cell repertoires from about six Graves' hyperthyroidism patients. Once sampling was done, hyperthyroidism patients were given methimazole at a starting dose of 30 mg daily, whereas ophthalmopathy patients were given high-dose intravenous methylprednisolone. Libraries were constructed in a second round of multiplex PCR, after which size selection and purification were performed. Libraries were sequenced paired-end with 100 bp reads on an Illumina HiSeq2000. SOAPnuke was used to process the raw data, throwing out any read that contained adapters or uncalled bases, had a mean Phred below 15, or lacked an exact constant-primer or identifier match. High-quality paired reads were merged using COPE v1.2.5, and each unique nucleotide sequence was defined as a clonotype. MiTCR v1.1 was used to align clonotypes to the IMGT TRBV, TRBD and TRBJ reference segments. Only V-J combinations with frequency above 0.0001, covering 99% to 99.2% of repertoires, were analysed. A TCS score was defined as the ratio between F50 (clonal expansion) and ExV (chaos), using BLOSUM62-based TCRdist between CDR3 peptides within each V-J. Welch's t-statistics and random forest reduced 514 V-J features to roughly 13, which were used in a naive Bayes classifier (R e1071). Sample size was not statistically predetermined, and blinding of investigators to group allocation was not performed. The paper describes TCR Vbeta CDR3 sequencing of 135 peripheral blood samples, made up of 43 ophthalmopathy patients, roughly 75 hyperthyroidism patients and around 17 progressor patients.

The sequence is built from TRBV11-2 and TRBJ2-7; D gene: possibly TRBD2, on 6 matching bases. The sample was peripheral blood mononuclear cells (PBMCs), taken at new diagnosis, from a patient treated with antithyroid drugs. This TCR was sampled from a young woman with Graves disease. Donor details come from another sample of the same person, matched by shared clones. The DNA reads TGTGCCAGCAGCTCACTCAGCTTGGGAGGCTACGAGCAGTACTTC. It codes for CASSSLSLGGYEQYF.